These 9 T cell receptor beta chains were all obtained from the same sample, sequenced in a study of cytomegalovirus exposure and HLA in healthy donors. This table comes from immunoSEQ multiplex PCR, and its TCRdb copy is limited to in-frame clones, with some not included. Of some 170,000 clones listed, 85% to 90% are singletons. Sequencing was done on a sample of PBMCs. The receptors come from a woman under 30 in good health and CMV-seropositive.

As DNA, the CDR3 is TGTGCCATCAGTGGTGGACTACCAATACAAGAGACCCAGTACTTC. This encodes CAISGGLPIQETQYF. V and J are TRBV10-3 and TRBJ2-5; D might be TRBD2 (6 bases). The ends were cut back, 4 bases at V and 2 bases at J, with 14 bases in the middle. CDR1 and CDR2 from the germline V gene are ENHRY and SYGVKD. CDR3 length: 15 residues.

The V and J genes are TRBV6-1 and TRBJ2-1; no reliable D call. The CDR3 is 15 residues long. CDR1 is MNHNS and CDR2 is SASEGT in the germline V gene. V was shortened by 3 bases and J by 5 bases, with 14 bases between the two germline ends. DNA of the CDR3: TGTGCCAGCAGTGATTTTCCACTCGTCAACAATGAGCAGTTCTTC. Translating gives CASSDFPLVNNEQFF.

The V call is TRBV7-9, the J call TRBJ2-2; maybe TRBD2 (5 bases). This CDR3 comprises 12 residues. V was trimmed by 4 bases and J by 5 bases, leaving 5 bases between them. Germline CDR1 and CDR2: SEHNR and FQNEAQ (reference sequence). The CDR3 loop is CASSWETGELFF. CDR3 in DNA: TGTGCCAGCAGCTGGGAGACCGGGGAGCTGTTTTTT.

This clone was detected once. This chain connects TRBV19 to TRBJ2-1, with TRBD1 identical over 8 bases. The CDR3 is 14 residues long. The germline V gene encodes CDR1 LNHDA and CDR2 SQIVND (reference sequence). After removal of 4 bases from V and 6 bases from J, the junction contained 5 bases not matched to a gene. The CDR3 protein is CASSKRGQGNEQFF. CDR3 coding DNA: TGTGCCAGTAGTAAACGCGGACAGGGCAATGAGCAGTTCTTC.

This clone appeared once. The J gene is TRBJ2-7, the V gene TRBV4-1; 7 bases map to TRBD2. The germline V gene encodes CDR1 MGHRA and CDR2 YSYEKL. The CDR3 contains 19 residues. The V and J ends lost 0 bases and 0 bases, in that order; junction bases with no gene match: 14. The CDR3 nucleotides are TGCGCCAGCAGCCAAGAAGCTACGGGGGGAAGCACCTTCTCCTACGAGCAGTACTTC. Translation: CASSQEATGGSTFSYEQYF.

This chain uses TRBV6-6 with TRBJ1-4, with D uncertain. V was clipped by 4 bases and J by 0 bases, with 9 bases between them. Per the germline V gene, CDR1 is MNHNY and CDR2 is SVGAGI (reference sequence). This CDR3 comprises 15 residues. The CDR3 DNA follows: TGTGCCAGCAGTTTCCGACAAGCAACTAATGAAAAACTGTTTTTT. Its protein product is CASSFRQATNEKLFF.

This clone was seen a single time. J is TRBJ2-7 and V is TRBV6-5; D is perhaps TRBD1 (5 bases). This CDR3 is built from 11 residues. Trimming took off 11 bases at V and 0 bases at J, with 8 bases between the two ends. CDR1 and CDR2 (germline): MNHEY, SVGAGI. The CDR3 protein is CASDNSYEQYF. CDR3 coding DNA: TGTGCCTCGGACAACTCCTACGAGCAGTACTTC.

This chain uses TRBV19 with TRBJ2-7; D is ambiguous. V lost 4 bases and J 0 bases, leaving 7 bases between the germline ends. Germline CDR1 and CDR2: LNHDA and SQIVND (reference sequence). There are 13 residues in the CDR3. CDR3 nucleotides: TGTGCCAGTAGTACCGTTCCCTCCTACGAGCAGTACTTC. Its translation: CASSTVPSYEQYF.

The chain employs TRBV21-1 and TRBJ1-5. TRBV21-1 is classified as a pseudogene. There are 14 residues in the CDR3. CDR3 coding DNA: TGTGCCAGCAGCAATCGGGGGGTTTGTCAGCCCCAGCATTTT. It is translated as CASSNRGVCQPQHF.